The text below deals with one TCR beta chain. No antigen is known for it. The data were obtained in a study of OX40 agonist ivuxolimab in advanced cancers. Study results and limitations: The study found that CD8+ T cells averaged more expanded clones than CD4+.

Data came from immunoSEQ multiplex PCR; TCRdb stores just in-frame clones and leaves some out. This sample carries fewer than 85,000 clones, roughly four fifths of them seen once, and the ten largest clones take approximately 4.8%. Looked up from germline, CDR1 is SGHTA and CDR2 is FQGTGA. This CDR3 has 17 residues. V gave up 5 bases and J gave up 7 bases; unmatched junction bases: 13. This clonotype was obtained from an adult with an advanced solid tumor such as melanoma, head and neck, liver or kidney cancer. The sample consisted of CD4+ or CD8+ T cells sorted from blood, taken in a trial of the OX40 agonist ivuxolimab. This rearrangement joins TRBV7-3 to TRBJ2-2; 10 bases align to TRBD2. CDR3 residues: CASSPTGLARSVGELFF. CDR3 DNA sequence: TGTGCCAGCAGCCCCACGGGACTAGCGAGGTCTGTCGGGGAGCTGTTTTTT.